This TCR beta chain originates from a study of T-cell memory formation after mild COVID-19. Study-wide findings and caveats: A second wave expanding day 15 to 37 was CD4+-biased; contracting clones were balanced. Of the contracting clones, CD4+ ones lay mainly in CM and EM, and CD8+ ones in EMRA.

About this clonotype itself: Its antigen is unknown.

TCRdb recomputed calls from the 5' RACE reads with MiXCR, one row per CDR3 protein. The sample contains about 440,000 distinct CDR3 sequences, over 15% of which appear only once. CDR3 length: 16 residues. V lost 0 bases, J lost 1 base, and 10 bases lay in between. Germline CDR1 LGHNA, CDR2 YSLEER. Sequenced sample: PBMCs or a T cell subset sorted from them (not recorded which). This receptor was obtained from an adult woman who had mild COVID-19 (a few samples of this study predate the infection). Cell type and time point are not known. The rearrangement uses TRBV4-3 and TRBJ1-3; D unclear. CDR3 protein: CASSQDFLGSGNTIYF. In nucleotides, the CDR3 is TGCGCCAGCAGCCAAGATTTTCTCGGTTCTGGAAACACCATATATTTT.